Detailed here is one T cell receptor beta chain. Its matching antigen is unknown. This PCR relied on a set of 60 Vbeta primers and 13 Jbeta primers. Method: immunoSEQ multiplex PCR; TCRdb's copy keeps in-frame clones and lacks some. The sample lists roughly 100,000 clones, 76% occurring once. This entry is derived from a study of cytomegalovirus exposure and HLA in healthy donors. Each donor's status was that of a healthy bone marrow donor. Findings and caveats of the study: Common viral pathogens seemed, in a later analysis, to connect with several of the most significant clusters. Follow-up analysis found HLA locus-dependent TCR association rates, highest for DRB1 and lowest for HLA-C.

Between the trimmed V and J ends, which lost 0 bases and 2 bases, there was a span of 11 bases. CDR3 length: 15 residues. In germline, CDR1 is SGDLS, CDR2 YYNGEE. This chain uses TRBV9 with TRBJ2-5; D may be TRBD2 (7 bases). The sequenced sample consisted of PBMCs. This receptor was obtained from a man aged 35 to 55 in good health and CMV-seropositive. The CDR3 sequence is CASSVGGGPQETQYF. The CDR3 nucleotides read TGTGCCAGCAGCGTAGGGGGGGGGCCACAAGAGACCCAGTACTTC.